This T cell receptor (beta chain) was recovered during a study of blood T cell repertoires in COVID-19. Libraries were prepared by immunoSEQ multiplex PCR; TCRdb keeps only in-frame clonotypes and omits some of them. The sample records roughly 230,000 clones, roughly 85% being singletons. Germline V gene sequence: CDR1 KGHSH, CDR2 LQKENI. The CDR3 totals 15 residues. The ends were cut back, 4 bases at V and 0 bases at J, with 12 bases in the middle. This chain links TRBV18 with TRBJ2-5; D perhaps matches TRBD2 (6 bases). The clonotype originates from a man aged 45-60 years with COVID-19, enrolled during active disease. Sequencing input: peripheral blood. The chain's CDR3 is CASSLTSLYQETQYF. The CDR3 DNA sequence: TGTGCCAGCTCACTCACTAGCCTGTACCAAGAGACCCAGTACTTC.